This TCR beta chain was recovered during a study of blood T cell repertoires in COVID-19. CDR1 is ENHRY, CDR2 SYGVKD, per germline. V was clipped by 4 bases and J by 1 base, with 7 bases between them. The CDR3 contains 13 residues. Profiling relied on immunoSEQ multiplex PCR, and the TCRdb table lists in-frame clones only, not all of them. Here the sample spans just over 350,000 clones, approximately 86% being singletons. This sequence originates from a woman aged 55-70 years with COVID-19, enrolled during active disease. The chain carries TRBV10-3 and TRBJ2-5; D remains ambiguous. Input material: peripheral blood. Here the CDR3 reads CAISAKLQETQYF. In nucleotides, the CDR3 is TGTGCCATCAGTGCTAAGCTCCAAGAGACCCAGTACTTC.